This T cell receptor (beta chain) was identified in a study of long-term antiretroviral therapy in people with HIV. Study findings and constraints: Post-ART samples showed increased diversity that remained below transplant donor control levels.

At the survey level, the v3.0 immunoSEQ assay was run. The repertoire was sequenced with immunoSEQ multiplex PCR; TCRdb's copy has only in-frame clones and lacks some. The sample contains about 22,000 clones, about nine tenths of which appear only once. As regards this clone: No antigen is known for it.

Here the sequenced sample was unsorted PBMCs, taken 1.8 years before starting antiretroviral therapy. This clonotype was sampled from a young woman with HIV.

For the CDR3, the DNA is TGTGCCAGCAGTATCGGGAATGAGCAGTTCTTC. This translates into CASSIGNEQFF. The chain employs TRBV25-1 and TRBJ2-1; D unclear. The CDR3 is made up of 11 amino acids. CDR1 is MGHDK and CDR2 is SYGVNS in the germline V gene. V was shortened by 5 bases and J by 7 bases, with 6 bases between the two germline ends. Using reference TRBV25-1 and TRBJ2-1 for the parts outside the CDR3, the full variable domain is EADIYQTPRYLVIGTGKKITLECSQTMGHDKMYWYQQDPGMELHLIHYSYGVNSTEKGDLSSESTVSRIRTEHFPLTLESARPSHTSQYLCASSIGNEQFFGPGTRLTVL.